The 31 T cell receptor beta chains listed next were all sequenced from one sample in a study of a mutant IDH1 vaccine in newly diagnosed glioma. The time point was: week 11, during vaccination. Every vaccine dose comprised 300 ug of mutant IDH1 20-mer peptide plus topical imiquimod. Their target antigens are unknown. Sequencing was performed with immunoSEQ multiplex PCR; in TCRdb, only in-frame clones are kept and a portion is missing. Found here are about 22,000 clones, roughly 86% of them singletons; the top ten hold 5% to 7%. The sample here was PBMCs, taken from a glioma patient whose treatment included an IDH1 peptide vaccine. The receptors shown here come from a woman in her thirties or forties with glioma.

The chain is built from TRBV29-1 and TRBJ2-5, with D unclear. The ends were cut back, 6 bases at V and 2 bases at J, with 13 bases in the middle. Germline CDR1 and CDR2: SQVTM and ANQGSEA. The CDR3 contains 13 residues. The CDR3 region is CSVSPQRQETQYF. CDR3 nucleotide sequence: TGCAGCGTCTCGCCCCAGAGGCAAGAGACCCAGTACTTC.

The chain combines TRBV10-3 with TRBJ1-5; D is undetermined. CDR3 size: 14 residues. Germline V lookup: CDR1 ENHRY, CDR2 SYGVKD. Trimming took 4 bases from V and 9 from J, leaving 16 bases between them. The CDR3 nucleotides read TGTGCCATCAGTGTATCGGTTGGGGAGGGGCCCCAGCATTTT. As protein: CAISVSVGEGPQHF.

The V and J genes are TRBV9 and TRBJ2-5; the D gene is possibly TRBD1 (7 bases). The CDR3 sequence is 15 residues long. Trimming cost V 0 bases and J 5 bases, with 14 bases left between them. Per germline, CDR1 SGDLS and CDR2 YYNGEE. CDR3 sequence (DNA): TGTGCCAGCAGCGTAGGTGGAGGGGGCGATGAGACCCAGTACTTC. Amino acid sequence: CASSVGGGGDETQYF. The whole variable domain, remainder taken from reference TRBV9 and TRBJ2-5, is DSGVTQTPKHLITATGQRVTLRCSPRSGDLSVYWYQQSLDQGLQFLIQYYNGEERAKGNILERFSAQQFPDLHSELNLSSLELGDSALYFCASSVGGGGDETQYFGPGTRLLVL.

The chain carries TRBV9 and TRBJ2-5; no firm D call. Germline V gene sequence: CDR1 SGDLS, CDR2 YYNGEE. The CDR3 has 12 residues. Trimming removed 1 base from V and 5 bases from J, with 6 bases in between. DNA of the CDR3: TGTGCCAGCAGCGTAACCATCGAGACCCAGTACTTC. Translating gives CASSVTIETQYF.

V gene TRBV19 combines with J gene TRBJ1-4, with 9 bases matching TRBD1. Germline V gene data show CDR1 as LNHDA and CDR2 as SQIVND (reference sequence). Germline trimming cut 8 bases from V and 12 bases from J; bases unmatched to any gene: 19. This CDR3 region has 16 residues. CDR3 nucleotide sequence: TGTGCCAGTGCGAATGGACAGGGGAGTCCCTCAGGGGAACTGTTTTTT. This codes for CASANGQGSPSGELFF.

This chain links TRBV28 with TRBJ2-7; 8 bases match TRBD1. The J segment lost 0 bases and the V segment lost 7 bases, leaving 2 bases of the junction unmatched. CDR1 MDHEN and CDR2 SYDVKM come from the germline V gene. The CDR3 is 13 residues long. Written as DNA, the CDR3 is TGTGCCAGCAAGGACAGGGTCTCCTACGAGCAGTACTTC. Translation: CASKDRVSYEQYF.

This chain joins TRBV4-1 and TRBJ1-4; D call uncertain. Trimming shortened V by 4 bases and J by 8 bases, and 11 bases separated the two germline ends. The CDR3 has 13 residues. CDR1 MGHRA and CDR2 YSYEKL come from the germline V gene. CDR3 loop: CASSLLLGEKLFF. CDR3 nucleotides: TGCGCCAGCAGCCTTCTACTTGGGGAAAAACTGTTTTTT.

This rearrangement joins TRBV2 to TRBJ1-5, with D unclear. V lost 6 bases and J lost 1, with 7 bases in between. Germline V gene lookup returns CDR1 SNHLY and CDR2 FYNNEI. The CDR3 is 13 residues long. The CDR3 nucleotides read TGTGCCAGCAGGGACCGCAGCAATCAGCCCCAGCATTTT. As protein: CASRDRSNQPQHF.

This chain joins TRBV21-1 and TRBJ2-5; the table calls TRBD2, which could not be checked here. TRBV21-1 is recorded as a pseudogene. The CDR3 runs to 14 residues. CDR3 nucleotides: TGTGCCAGCAACAGACCGGGGGGGCGGGAGACCCAGTACTTC. It specifies CASNRPGGRETQYF.

The V call is TRBV7-9, the J call TRBJ2-7, with 9 nucleotides matching TRBD1. Looked up from germline, CDR1 is SEHNR and CDR2 is FQNEAQ (reference sequence). The CDR3 consists of 16 residues. Trimming removed 5 bases from V and 2 bases from J; junction bases left unmatched: 10. The CDR3: CASSLPPGQGAYEQYF. In nucleotides, the CDR3 is TGTGCCAGCAGCCTCCCCCCGGGACAGGGCGCCTACGAGCAGTACTTC.

V is TRBV6-1 and J is TRBJ2-7; D is undetermined. CDR3 length: 13 amino acids. The V gene lost 1 base and the J gene lost 2 bases, with 6 bases spanning the gap. The germline gives CDR1 MNHNS, CDR2 SASEGT. The CDR3 DNA follows: TGTGCCAGCAGTGAAGGACTCACCTACGAGCAGTACTTC. Its protein product is CASSEGLTYEQYF.

The chain links TRBV5-1 to TRBJ2-3, with TRBD1 matching 7 bases. The V gene end was trimmed by 2 bases and the J gene end by 0 bases; junction bases not matched to a gene: 6. CDR3 length equals 16 residues. Per the germline V gene, CDR1 is SGHRS and CDR2 is YFSETQ. Here the CDR3 reads CASSLAGGASTDTQYF. The CDR3 coding sequence is TGCGCCAGCAGCTTAGCAGGGGGTGCTAGCACAGATACGCAGTATTTT.

This clone showed up just once. The chain employs TRBV2 and TRBJ1-2; D possibly corresponds to TRBD1 (5 bases). The V gene lost 5 bases and the J gene lost 5 bases, with 18 bases spanning the gap. This CDR3 contains 15 residues. Germline V lookup: CDR1 SNHLY, CDR2 FYNNEI. CDR3 nucleotide sequence: TGTGCCAGCAGTTCGCAAACACGGGGCCGGTATGGCTACACCTTC. Protein sequence: CASSSQTRGRYGYTF.

The V gene is TRBV25-1, the J gene TRBJ1-2; D is possibly TRBD1 (6 bases). Germline-derived CDR1 and CDR2 are MGHDK and SYGVNS. V lost 6 bases to trimming and J lost 4 bases, with 21 bases between them. The CDR3 length is 16 residues. CDR3 bases: TGTGCCAGCAGCACAACAGGGAGGGGAGGGGGCTATGGCTACACCTTC. Translated, it gives CASSTTGRGGGYGYTF.

This chain connects TRBV19 to TRBJ2-6; 8 positions agree with TRBD1. The CDR3 has 19 residues. Trimming cost V 6 bases and J 0 bases; bases outside gene matches: 13. The germline CDR1 and CDR2 sequences are LNHDA and SQIVND (reference sequence). The CDR3 here is CASRSMGGQGASGANVLTF. The CDR3 nucleotides are TGTGCCAGTAGATCAATGGGGGGCCAGGGGGCCTCTGGGGCCAACGTCCTGACTTTC.

The J gene is TRBJ1-4, the V gene TRBV6-5, with D tentatively TRBD1 (5 bases). The CDR3 is 14 amino acids. Germline assignment: CDR1 MNHEY and CDR2 SVGAGI. The V and J ends lost 6 bases and 3 bases respectively, with 11 bases between them. CDR3: CASSRAGANEKLFF. DNA for the CDR3: TGTGCCAGCAGCCGTGCGGGGGCTAATGAAAAACTGTTTTTT.

V and J are TRBV7-5 and TRBJ1-4. TRBV7-5 is a pseudogene. The CDR3 extends over 12 amino acids. The CDR3 nucleotides read TGTGCCAGAACCCCTCGTAGTGAAAAACTGTTTTTT. Translated, it gives CARTPRSEKLFF.

The V gene is TRBV6-5, the J gene TRBJ1-1; maybe TRBD1 (5 bases). From germline, CDR1 is MNHEY and CDR2 SVGAGI. The V and J ends lost 8 bases and 1 base respectively, with 17 bases between them. This CDR3 comprises 15 residues. CDR3 amino acids: CASSGRWGTNTEAFF. The CDR3 DNA follows: TGTGCCAGCTCCGGGAGATGGGGGACGAACACTGAAGCTTTCTTT.

The table lists this clone with a count of one. The V gene is TRBV6-5, the J gene TRBJ2-5, with TRBD2 identical over 12 bases. Losses at the gene ends were 5 bases for V and 3 bases for J; bases not matched to a gene: 4. This CDR3 spans 15 amino acids. From germline, CDR1 is MNHEY and CDR2 SVGAGI. Here the CDR3 reads CASSTRLAGEETQYF. The CDR3 DNA reads as TGTGCCAGCAGTACCCGACTAGCGGGGGAAGAGACCCAGTACTTC.

This clone was found a few times. The chain carries TRBV5-1 and TRBJ1-1; D might be TRBD1 (5 bases). The CDR3 has 16 residues. With 1 base removed from V and 0 bases from J, the gap between germline ends came to 13 bases. The V gene's germline CDR1 is SGHRS and CDR2 YFSETQ. The CDR3 bases are TGCGCCAGCAGCTTGACTGGGGGTGGGATGAACACTGAAGCTTTCTTT. Translated: CASSLTGGGMNTEAFF.

The chain carries TRBV30 and TRBJ1-2; 7 bases are shared with TRBD1. The germline CDR1 and CDR2 sequences are GTSNPN and SVGIG (reference sequence). Trimming cost V 7 bases and J 4 bases; bases outside gene matches: 21. This CDR3 is 17 amino acids long. The CDR3 coding sequence is TGTGCCTCTCTAACTCCGGGACAGCCGAGGATACGCTATGGCTACACCTTC. Amino acid sequence: CASLTPGQPRIRYGYTF.

This sequence joins TRBV19 and TRBJ1-2, with TRBD1 matching over 9 bases. V gave up 5 bases and J gave up 5 bases; unmatched junction bases: 3. The CDR3 consists of 13 residues. CDR1 LNHDA and CDR2 SQIVND come from the germline V gene (reference sequence). DNA for the CDR3: TGTGCCAGTAGTCGGGACAGGGATTATGGCTACACCTTC. This sequence encodes CASSRDRDYGYTF.

This sequence joins TRBV19 and TRBJ2-3; 9 bases are a match to TRBD2. Germline lookup yields CDR1 LNHDA and CDR2 SQIVND (reference sequence). The CDR3 contains 16 residues. Trimming cost V 3 bases and J 4 bases; bases outside gene matches: 8. The CDR3 sequence is CASSISTSGPPDTQYF. In DNA form, the CDR3 reads TGTGCCAGTAGTATCTCGACTAGCGGACCCCCAGATACGCAGTATTTT.

V gene TRBV25-1 combines with J gene TRBJ1-1; 7 bases match TRBD1. Germline V gene lookup returns CDR1 MGHDK and CDR2 SYGVNS. The trim removed 2 bases at V and 4 bases at J, leaving 4 bases unmatched. The CDR3 totals 14 residues. The CDR3: CASSELGTATEAFF. Written as DNA, the CDR3 is TGTGCCAGCAGTGAACTCGGGACAGCCACTGAAGCTTTCTTT.

The chain joins TRBV5-1 to TRBJ2-1; D is perhaps TRBD2 (5 bases). Germline CDR1 reads SGHRS; CDR2 reads YFSETQ. The length of the CDR3 is 16 residues. The V gene lost 4 bases and the J gene lost 5 bases, with 19 bases spanning the gap. CDR3 protein: CASSRAAWILDNEQFF. The CDR3 DNA reads as TGCGCCAGCAGCAGGGCAGCCTGGATACTAGACAATGAGCAGTTCTTC.

The chain links TRBV12-5 to TRBJ2-3, with unresolved D. Germline V CDR1 and CDR2: LGHNT, FRNRAP. V gave up 2 bases and J gave up 3 bases, with 6 bases separating them. This CDR3 has 13 residues. CDR3 residues: CASGLRVTDTQYF. The CDR3 DNA follows: TGTGCTAGTGGTTTGCGGGTGACAGATACGCAGTATTTT.

This chain joins TRBV4-1 and TRBJ1-1; tentative D call: TRBD1 (5 bases). Trimming took off 1 base at V and 5 bases at J, with 17 bases between the two ends. This CDR3 comprises 16 residues. Germline CDR1 reads MGHRA; CDR2 reads YSYEKL. The CDR3 DNA reads as TGCGCCAGCAGCCAAGGACCGACAGCATGGGGGACTGAAGCTTTCTTT. Its protein product is CASSQGPTAWGTEAFF.

The CDR3 sequence: CASRGQGSGYGYTF. CDR3 nucleotide sequence: TGCGCCAGCAGGGGACAGGGGAGTGGCTATGGCTACACCTTC. The V call is TRBV4-1, the J call TRBJ1-2; 10 bases agree with TRBD1. The CDR3 extends over 14 amino acids. J was trimmed by 4 bases and V by 6 bases; bases with no gene match: 5. The germline V gene encodes CDR1 MGHRA and CDR2 YSYEKL.

J is TRBJ2-7 and V is TRBV30; 9 nucleotides agree with TRBD2. The J segment lost 4 bases and the V segment lost 0 bases, leaving 7 bases of the junction unmatched. The CDR3 is 15 residues long. Germline CDR1 is GTSNPN and CDR2 is SVGIG (reference sequence). The CDR3 DNA reads TGTGCCTGGAGTGTAGGGCTAGCGGGAAAGTACGAGCAGTACTTC. Amino acids: CAWSVGLAGKYEQYF. Supplemented by reference TRBV30 and TRBJ2-7, the full variable domain reads SQTIHQWPATLVQPVGSPLSLECTVEGTSNPNLYWYRQAAGRGLQLLFYSVGIGQISSEVPQNLSASRPQDRQFILSSKKLLLSDSGFYLCAWSVGLAGKYEQYFGPGTRLTVT.

The chain couples TRBV4-2 to TRBJ2-7; the match to TRBD2 covers 7 bases. This CDR3 has 19 residues. V gave up 1 base and J gave up 4 bases; unmatched junction bases: 19. Germline CDR1 LGHNA, CDR2 YNFKEQ. The CDR3 spells CASSQVFEGEGPRSYEQYF. The CDR3 region has the DNA TGTGCCAGCAGCCAAGTTTTCGAAGGGGAGGGGCCAAGGAGTTACGAGCAGTACTTC.

The V call is TRBV5-8, the J call TRBJ1-3; tentative D call: TRBD1 (5 bases). The CDR3 consists of 17 residues. Trimming removed 5 bases from V and 0 bases from J, with 18 bases in between. Per germline, CDR1 SGHTS and CDR2 YDEGEE. The CDR3 loop is CASSLGSWGDSGNTIYF. CDR3 nucleotide sequence: TGTGCCAGCAGTCTGGGAAGTTGGGGCGACTCTGGAAACACCATATATTTT.